This T cell receptor (beta chain) originates from a study of control samples from healthy donors and cancer patients (dated by TCRdb to about 2020). CDR1 MNHEY and CDR2 SVGAGI were looked up in the germline V gene. V is shortened by 6 bases, J by 7 bases, and the region joining them spans 10 bases. Inclusive of the bounding cysteine and phenylalanine, the CDR3 is 12 residues long. Only CDR3 DNA is held: 36 bases, read in frame from base 1. Preparation of the library involved the immunoSEQ multiplex PCR assay. The table comes from immuneACCESS by way of TCRdb, which keeps in-frame sequences with V and J called. Part of the clones is missing from these tables; in studies checked, under half for an unresolved V gene and the rest for unknown reasons. For this sample the table gives about 160,000 clones, of which roughly 94% were detected only once. The ten largest clones add up to 14% of the sample. Turning to this clone: It lacks a known antigen. Qualities for individual bases were not recorded, and no much larger clone is one base off.

The clonotype originates from a man aged 60 to 75 with colorectal cancer. Recombination linked TRBV6-5 to TRBJ1-5, with no D gene named confidently. The source material was PBMCs. The CDR3 protein: CASSIGTQPQHF. The DNA is TGTGCCAGCAGCATTGGCACCCAGCCCCAGCATTTT.